The present entry profiles one T cell receptor (beta chain) with its context. The specificity of this receptor is unknown. No much larger clonotype is one base removed from it; base qualities were not supplied. The sample originates from a study of PD-1 blockade in mismatch repair-deficient tumors (dated by TCRdb to about 2017). With regard to the full study: Between late 2013 and 2016, the trial enrolled 86 consecutive patients with 12 mismatch repair-deficient cancer types, every one of whom had been previously treated and was progressing. Deep sequencing of TCR CDR3 regions was used to track tumor-associated T cell clones in peripheral blood of patients responding to PD-1 blockade.

Receptor amplification or capture employed the immunoSEQ multiplex PCR assay. TCRdb took over this immuneACCESS table, retaining in-frame rearrangements with V and J assigned. Such tables are incomplete; in checked studies, under half of the missing clones stem from an unresolved V gene, and the remainder is unexplained. The sample table holds 30,000 to 45,000 clones, of which roughly 88% were seen once. The ten largest account for less than 1.3% of the sample. Mismatch repair deficiency was established in every enrolled patient by polymerase chain reaction or immunohistochemistry. TCR sequencing was carried out for three patients who responded to pembrolizumab therapy. The phase II trial prospectively evaluated PD-1 blockade with pembrolizumab in advanced mismatch repair-deficient cancers, independent of tissue of origin. Serial peripheral blood T cell samples were collected before and at multiple times after starting PD-1 blockade. Blood sampling times were reported as weeks after the first pembrolizumab dose.

After removal of 5 bases from V and 4 bases from J, the junction retains 5 bases not matched to a gene. The CDR3, cysteine through phenylalanine, is 14 amino acids long. Only the CDR3 part of the read is kept: 42 bases, read in frame from the first base. Reading the germline V gene gives CDR1 KGHSH and CDR2 LQKENI. What the authors observed across the whole study: After pembrolizumab, tumor-resident clones, which were often undetectable in blood before treatment, expanded rapidly and then contracted, generally ahead of radiologic responses.

The source material was PBMCs, sampled approximately 9 months after starting pembrolizumab. The receptor chain draws on TRBV18 and TRBJ2-1; TRBD2 aligns with 7 central bases. The TCR was taken from an adult with mismatch repair-deficient cancer. The nucleotide sequence reads TGTGCCAGCTCATGGGGAGGGTATTACAATGAGCAGTTCTTC. This sequence encodes CASSWGGYYNEQFF.